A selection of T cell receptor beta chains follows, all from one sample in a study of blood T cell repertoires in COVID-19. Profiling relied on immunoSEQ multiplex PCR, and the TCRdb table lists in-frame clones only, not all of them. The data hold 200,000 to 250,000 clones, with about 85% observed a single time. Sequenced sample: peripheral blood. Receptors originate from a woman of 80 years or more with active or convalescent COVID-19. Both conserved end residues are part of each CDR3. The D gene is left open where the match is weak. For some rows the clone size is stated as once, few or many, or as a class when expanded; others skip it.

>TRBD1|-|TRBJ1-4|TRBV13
CASSPGTAVEKLFF
TGTGCCAGCAGCCCCGGGACAGCCGTTGAAAAACTGTTTTTT
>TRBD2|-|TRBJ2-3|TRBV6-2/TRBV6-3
CASSYGWPSGSLDTQYF
TGTGCCAGCAGTTACGGGTGGCCTAGCGGGAGTCTGGATACGCAGTATTTT
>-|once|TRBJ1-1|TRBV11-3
CASSFRVGSEAFF
TGTGCCAGCAGCTTTCGCGTCGGGAGTGAAGCTTTCTTT
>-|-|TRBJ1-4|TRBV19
CASSLDSRREKLFF
TGTGCCAGTAGCCTGGATAGCCGAAGGGAAAAACTGTTTTTT
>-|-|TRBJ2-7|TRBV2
CASSEGPGGITQF
TGTGCCAGCAGTGAAGGGCCGGGCGGGATCACCCAATTC
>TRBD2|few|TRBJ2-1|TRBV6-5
CASSPGTSGYNEQFF
TGTGCCAGCAGTCCCGGGACTAGCGGATACAATGAGCAGTTCTTC
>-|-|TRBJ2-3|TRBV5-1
CASSLATGDTDTQYF
TGCGCCAGCAGCTTGGCCACGGGGGACACAGATACGCAGTATTTT
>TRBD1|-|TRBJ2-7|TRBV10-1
CASSGGTGKGLEQYF
TGCGCCAGCAGTGGAGGGACAGGGAAGGGTCTCGAGCAGTACTTC
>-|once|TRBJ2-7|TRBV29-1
CSVELSDEQYF
TGCAGCGTTGAACTATCGGACGAGCAGTACTTC
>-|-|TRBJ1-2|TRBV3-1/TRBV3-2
CASSHSAGEGYTF
TGTGCCAGCAGCCACTCGGCGGGGGAGGGCTACACCTTC
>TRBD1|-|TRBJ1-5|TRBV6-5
CASSTRGALPQPQHF
TGTGCCAGCAGTACCAGGGGGGCCCTTCCCCAGCCCCAGCATTTT
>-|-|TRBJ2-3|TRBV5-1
CASSLEGIGTDTQYF
TGCGCCAGCAGCTTGGAGGGGATAGGCACAGATACGCAGTATTTT
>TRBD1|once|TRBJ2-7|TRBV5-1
CASSRGQGAYEQYF
TGCGCCAGCAGCCGGGGACAGGGAGCCTACGAGCAGTACTTC
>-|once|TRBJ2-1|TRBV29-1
CSVGTLQSSYNEQFF
TGCAGCGTTGGGACTCTGCAGAGCTCCTACAATGAGCAGTTCTTC
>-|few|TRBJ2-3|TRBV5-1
CASSFSPTEKQYF
TGCGCCAGCAGCTTTAGTCCAACCGAGAAACAGTATTTT
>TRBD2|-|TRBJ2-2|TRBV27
CASRQLAGAGELFF
TGTGCCAGCAGACAGCTAGCGGGAGCCGGGGAGCTGTTTTTT
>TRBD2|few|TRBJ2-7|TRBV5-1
CASSLLAGVGEQYF
TGCGCCAGCAGCTTACTAGCGGGAGTTGGAGAGCAGTACTTC
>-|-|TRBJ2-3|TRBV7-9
CASSSSGKNTDTQYF
TGTGCCAGCAGCTCCTCCGGGAAGAACACAGATACGCAGTATTTT
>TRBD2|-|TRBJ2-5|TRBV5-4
CASSDGGVAGSQTQYF
TGTGCCAGCTCTGATGGCGGGGTAGCGGGATCACAGACCCAGTACTTC
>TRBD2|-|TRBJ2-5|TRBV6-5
CASSYGGGRPWETQYF
TGTGCCAGCAGTTACGGCGGCGGGAGGCCGTGGGAGACCCAGTACTTC
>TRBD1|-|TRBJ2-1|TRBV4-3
CASSQDLAGGYSYNEQFF
TGCGCCAGCAGCCAAGACTTGGCAGGGGGCTACTCCTACAATGAGCAGTTCTTC
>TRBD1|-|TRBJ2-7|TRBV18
CASAHPLDRGTYEQYF
TGTGCCAGCGCCCATCCGTTGGACAGGGGGACCTACGAGCAGTACTTC
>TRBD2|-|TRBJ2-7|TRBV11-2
CASSPTSGGTYEQYF
TGTGCCAGCAGCCCGACTAGCGGGGGAACCTACGAGCAGTACTTC
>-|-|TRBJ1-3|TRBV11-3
CASSLQAGATANTIYF
TGTGCCAGCAGCTTACAGGCGGGGGCTACTGCAAACACCATATATTTT
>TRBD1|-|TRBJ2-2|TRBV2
CASRWTGGHGELFF
TGTGCCAGCAGATGGACAGGGGGCCACGGGGAGCTGTTTTTT
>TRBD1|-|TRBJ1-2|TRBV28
CASSPVGRTGDTGGYTF
TGTGCCAGCAGTCCAGTCGGCCGGACAGGGGATACAGGTGGCTACACCTTC
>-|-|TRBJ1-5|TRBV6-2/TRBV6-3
CASSYRGGQPQHF
TGTGCCAGCAGTTACAGGGGGGGTCAGCCCCAGCATTTT
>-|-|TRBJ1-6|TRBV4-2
CASSHRQSSYNSPLHF
TGTGCCAGCAGCCATCGACAGAGCTCCTATAATTCACCCCTCCACTTT
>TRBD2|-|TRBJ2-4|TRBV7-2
CASSLVLASKGRDIQYF
TGTGCCAGCAGCTTAGTTCTGGCGTCAAAGGGGAGGGACATTCAGTACTTC
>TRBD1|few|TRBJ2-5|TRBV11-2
CASSPGTGGLRETQYF
TGTGCCAGCAGCCCGGGGACAGGGGGTTTGAGGGAGACCCAGTACTTC